Detailed here is one T cell receptor (beta chain). Its antigen is not known. The authors made the TRB cDNA libraries by 5' RACE using UMI labels. Reanalyzing the 5' RACE reads, TCRdb keeps one entry per CDR3 protein, without DNA. The sample has approximately 98,000 distinct CDR3 sequences. The data stem from a study of CXCR3-negative and CXCR3-positive naive CD8 T cells. On the study more broadly: The libraries yielded roughly 150 million TRB reads, about 1.5 +/- 0.3 million each.

Study-wide points: Similarly elevated diversity marked both naive subsets, with memory CD8+ cells showing far lower diversity. Greater hydrophobicity was found in TRB CDR3s of CXCR3-positive naive cells than of CXCR3-negative naive cells.

Every CD8+ subset sample held a few hundred thousand flow-sorted cells, done in triplicate. Naive CD8+ T cells showed a CD45RO-CCR7+CD27+CD95- phenotype. The CDR3 covers 11 residues. The germline CDR1 and CDR2 sequences are DFQATT and SNEGSKA (reference sequence). Material: naive CXCR3+ CD8+ T cells from blood. Subset meaning: CD45RO-CCR7+CD27+CD95- naive CD8+ T cells expressing CXCR3 (TNR3+). The chain links TRBV20-1 to TRBJ2-1; TCRdb's D call of TRBD1 is untestable without DNA. The receptor comes from a human donor in good health. Some clones in this sample may be carry-over from other donors' samples. This CDR3 is CSWTGGYEQFF.